The 9 T cell receptor beta chains presented below share a single source sample, sequenced in a study of T cells in Graves' hyperthyroidism and ophthalmopathy. Amplified TCR beta CDR3 regions came from RNA transcripts. The primer set for the first-round RT-PCR of the TCR CDR3 was HTBI. TCRdb reprocessed the multiplex PCR reads via MiXCR and lists one record per CDR3 protein. The repertoire holds more than 300,000 distinct CDR3 sequences, with approximately 17% as singletons. The sample taken for sequencing was blood. The receptors come from a man aged 18 to 35 with Graves' ophthalmopathy.

This chain joins TRBV6-2 or TRBV6-3 and TRBJ2-3; D perhaps matches TRBD2 (6 bases). The V and J ends lost 6 bases and 6 bases respectively, with 10 bases between them. The CDR3 runs to 12 residues. Germline V CDR1 and CDR2: MNHEY, SVGEGT. Here the CDR3 reads CASRLAVDTQYF. DNA for the CDR3: TGTGCCAGCAGATTAGCGGTCGATACGCAGTATTTT.

This clonotype has ten or more counts. V usage is TRBV4-1 and J usage is TRBJ2-7; 7 bases match TRBD2. Germline CDR1 reads MGHRA; CDR2 reads YSYEKL. This CDR3 is built from 14 residues. V trimming: 1 base; J trimming: 3 bases; junction bases outside the gene matches: 3. CDR3 sequence (DNA): TGCGCCAGCAGCCAAGTGGCTAGCGGCTACGAGCAGTACTTC. Translating gives CASSQVASGYEQYF.

The sample holds a few counts of this clonotype. A junction boundary mismatches the germline segment, possibly from a read error. This sequence joins TRBV14 and TRBJ1-6; TRBD1 matches 10 bases. The CDR3 totals 13 residues. Per germline, CDR1 SGHDN and CDR2 FVKESK. The CDR3 reads CASSRDRGNTLHF. CDR3 sequence (DNA): TGTGCCAGTAGCCGGGACAGGGGAAATACCCTCCACTTT.

In this sample, this clonotype turned up a few times. The chain is built from TRBV6-1 and TRBJ2-4; D is possibly TRBD1 or TRBD2 (5 bases each). V was cut by 1 base and J by 7 bases, with 8 bases left in between. CDR1 is MNHNS, CDR2 SASEGT, per germline. The CDR3 sequence is 13 residues long. The CDR3 nucleotides are TGTGCCAGCAGTGAAGGGGGACGTAACATTCAGTACTTC. It translates to CASSEGGRNIQYF.

The V gene is TRBV28, the J gene TRBJ1-2, with a tentative D call TRBD1 (5 bases). The V gene's germline CDR1 is MDHEN and CDR2 SYDVKM. There are 13 residues in the CDR3. V was clipped by 6 bases and J by 8 bases, with 16 bases between them. The CDR3: CASSRGEGRGYTF. CDR3 in DNA: TGTGCCAGCAGCCGCGGGGAGGGGAGAGGCTACACCTTC.

The sample holds many counts of this clonotype. The genes are TRBV5-1 and TRBJ1-1; D is possibly TRBD1 (5 bases). Trimming pared 0 bases from V and 4 bases from J, leaving 13 bases between. This CDR3 is built from 15 residues. Germline loops: CDR1 SGHRS, CDR2 YFSETQ. The CDR3 protein is CASSLGRGVGTEAFF. The CDR3 DNA reads as TGCGCCAGCAGCTTGGGGAGGGGCGTGGGCACTGAAGCTTTCTTT.

This clonotype has ten or more counts. The rearrangement joins TRBV11-3 to TRBJ1-3; 8 nucleotides match TRBD1. From germline, CDR1 is SGHNT and CDR2 YENEEA. Trimming at V came to 4 bases and at J to 2 bases, leaving 1 base not matched to a gene. CDR3 size: 14 residues. The CDR3 bases are TGTGCCAGCAGCTCGACAGGGGCTGGAAACACCATATATTTT. Translating it yields CASSSTGAGNTIYF.

This clonotype was detected ten times or more. The chain's CDR3 is CSAGQHEAFF. Written as DNA, the CDR3 is TGCAGTGCGGGACAACATGAAGCTTTCTTT. This chain links TRBV20-1 with TRBJ1-1; maybe TRBD1 (6 bases). V was shortened by 6 bases and J by 7 bases, with 9 bases between the two germline ends. The CDR3 runs 10 residues. The germline gives CDR1 DFQATT, CDR2 SNEGSKA (reference sequence).

This clonotype was counted between two and nine times. The V gene is TRBV15, the J gene TRBJ2-7; weak D call: TRBD1 (5 bases). V lost 5 bases, J lost 3 bases, and 14 bases lay in between. CDR3 length equals 14 residues. Germline V gene sequence: CDR1 LNHNV, CDR2 YYDKDF (reference sequence). Written as DNA, the CDR3 is TGTGCCACCAGCCCCCCGACAGACCGCTACGAGCAGTACTTC. It translates to CATSPPTDRYEQYF.